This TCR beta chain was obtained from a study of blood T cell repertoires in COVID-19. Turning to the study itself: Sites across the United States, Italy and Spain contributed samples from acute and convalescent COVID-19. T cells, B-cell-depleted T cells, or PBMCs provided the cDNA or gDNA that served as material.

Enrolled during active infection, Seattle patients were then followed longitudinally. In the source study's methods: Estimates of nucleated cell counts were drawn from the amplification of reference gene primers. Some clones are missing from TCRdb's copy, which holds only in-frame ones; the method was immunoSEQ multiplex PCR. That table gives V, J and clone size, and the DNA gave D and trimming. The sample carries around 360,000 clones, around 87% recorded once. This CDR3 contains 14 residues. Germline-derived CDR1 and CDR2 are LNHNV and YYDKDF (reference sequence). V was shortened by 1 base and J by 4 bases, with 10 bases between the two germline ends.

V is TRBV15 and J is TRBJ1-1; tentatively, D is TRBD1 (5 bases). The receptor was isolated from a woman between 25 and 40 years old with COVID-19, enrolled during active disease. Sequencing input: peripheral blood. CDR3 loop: CATSRVQGITEAFF. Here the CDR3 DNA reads TGTGCCACCAGCAGAGTTCAGGGAATCACTGAAGCTTTCTTT.